A selection of T cell receptor beta chains follows, all from one sample in a study of T cell repertoires in cytomegalovirus infection. Their antigen targets remain unknown. Each CDR3 protein is one row after TCRdb ran MiXCR on the reads. This table has around 69,000 distinct CDR3 sequences, about 27% appearing once. This specimen was CD8+ T cells from cultured PBMCs, taken from culture after CMV antigen stimulation. The receptors were gathered from a human donor in good health (CMV status not recorded). Some clones in this sample may be carry-over from other donors' samples. CDR3s include the opening cysteine and the closing phenylalanine or tryptophan. Size is stated for part of the rows, as once, few or many counts, or as a class when the clone is expanded.

NA,TRBV25-1,TRBJ2-7,CASSVGDHYEQYF
many,TRBV11-2,TRBJ1-2,CASSQGPSATNYGYTF
few,TRBV20-1,TRBJ1-5,CSAGADNSNQPQHF
NA,TRBV6-8,TRBJ1-4,CASSYEGEEKLFF
many,TRBV2,TRBJ2-3,CANRGLAVRDTQYF
many,TRBV10-3,TRBJ2-3,CAISESFGTGQSTDTQYF
NA,TRBV4-2,TRBJ1-1,CASSQDGVNTNTEAFF
many,TRBV7-9,TRBJ2-5,CASSPNRVQETQYF
NA,TRBV19,TRBJ1-3,CASSIGRTSGNTIYF
many,TRBV29-1,TRBJ2-1,CSVAGSIAGGPDNEQFF
few,TRBV27,TRBJ2-1,CASMALESSYNEQFF
NA,TRBV20-1,TRBJ2-7,CSALPELDREFGISSYEQYF
NA,TRBV28,TRBJ1-1,CASRMEASEAFF
NA,TRBV6-2/TRBV6-3,TRBJ1-5,CASSWTGDQPQHF
once,TRBV7-2,TRBJ2-7,CASSHAPGTGQEYF
few,TRBV20-1,TRBJ2-5,CSAITSGEAQYF
many,TRBV12-3/TRBV12-4,TRBJ2-3,CASSYLAGEGTDTQYF
NA,TRBV5-6,TRBJ2-5,CASSSWTHQTQYF
few,TRBV7-6,TRBJ1-5,CASSLVGLDRGVYQPQHF
many,TRBV7-2,TRBJ2-1,CASSLVGRSSYNEQFF
NA,TRBV9,TRBJ2-1,CASSRTINEQFF
few,TRBV7-6,TRBJ2-7,CASSFAGKPYEQYF
NA,TRBV4-3,TRBJ1-4,CASSRGGGNEKLFF
few,TRBV7-4,TRBJ1-4,CASSPLQGKNEKLFF
few,TRBV30,TRBJ1-2,CAWSLTGNNYGYTF
NA,TRBV19,TRBJ1-6,CASSIWGSDNSPLHF
NA,TRBV27,TRBJ2-1,CASSWDSSYNEQFF
NA,TRBV20-1,TRBJ2-7,CSASRGLAGSDEQYF
many,TRBV27,TRBJ2-1,CASSSGDEQFF
NA,TRBV5-1,TRBJ2-7,CASSRGGTSTYEQYF
few,TRBV20-1,TRBJ2-7,CSARGIRDRSYEQYF
NA,TRBV27,TRBJ2-7,CASSLSMEKEQYF
few,TRBV4-2,TRBJ2-4,CASSPLAIGAKNIQYF
many,TRBV6-1,TRBJ1-1,CASSSLRSNTEAFF
NA,TRBV6-6,TRBJ2-3,CASSYSTVNTQYF
NA,TRBV4-1,TRBJ2-1,CASSQKERASGRAGEQFF
NA,TRBV4-1,TRBJ2-3,CASSQGLAGVFDTQYF
few,TRBV7-8,TRBJ2-7,CASSLAVYGGRGEQYF
many,TRBV5-1,TRBJ1-2,CASSSDSWGYTF
NA,TRBV6-5,TRBJ2-7,CASRPSVGQGAREQYF
NA,TRBV6-5,TRBJ2-5,CASNDRDRDRETQYF
NA,TRBV6-8,TRBJ2-7,CASSHRLAGPYYEQYF
NA,TRBV7-9,TRBJ2-6,CASSPRSASGANVLTF
many,TRBV27,TRBJ2-1,CASSLLASGSSGNEQFF
many,TRBV11-2,TRBJ2-2,CASSLGRSTGELFF
NA,TRBV11-2,TRBJ1-2,CASSPDHRDRGPQYGYTF
NA,TRBV6-1,TRBJ2-3,CASSYDLYGGSDTQYF
NA,TRBV9,TRBJ1-4,CASSTRALDEKLFF
few,TRBV6-2/TRBV6-3,TRBJ1-6,CASSARTLGNSPLHF
few,TRBV20-1,TRBJ2-1,CSARVRRGTYNEQFF
NA,TRBV20-1,TRBJ2-5,CSVQRTGFRETQYF
many,TRBV13,TRBJ1-2,CASILGGANYGYTF
NA,TRBV2,TRBJ1-2,CASSERGTGLQSYGYTF
few,TRBV7-9,TRBJ2-3,CASSFEADTQYF
NA,TRBV6-2/TRBV6-3,TRBJ2-7,CASSTPTAYAYEQYF
many,TRBV11-3,TRBJ2-5,CASNLDRQETQYF
few,TRBV10-3,TRBJ2-1,CAISEGSGSETYNEQFF
NA,TRBV3-1,TRBJ2-3,CASSPSAGLTDTQYF